The rows below give T cell receptor beta chains drawn from one sample of a study of T-cell memory formation after mild COVID-19. TCRdb called the 5' RACE reads again in MiXCR, with one record for every CDR3 protein. Altogether hundreds of thousands of distinct CDR3 sequences are present, approximately 16% being singletons, with the ten largest covering 20% to 25%. The sequenced sample consisted of PBMCs or a T cell subset sorted from them (not recorded which). Every receptor here comes from a man between 18 and 35 years old who had mild COVID-19 (a few samples of this study predate the infection). Cell type and time point are not known. Each CDR3 is given with its conserved first and last residue. D genes are given only for firm matches. Expanded clones get a size class; other rows say once, few or many, or leave the size out.

CDR3,DNA,V,size,D,length,J
CASSQGDRTIETQYF,TGCGCCAGCAGCCAAGGGGACAGAACTATAGAGACCCAGTACTTC,TRBV4-3,few,TRBD1,15,TRBJ2-5
CASSQDKGGSYNEQFF,TGTGCCAGCAGCCAAGATAAGGGGGGGTCCTACAATGAGCAGTTCTTC,TRBV4-2,-,-,16,TRBJ2-1
CASSLTRDTVNEQFF,TGTGCCAGCAGCTTAACCCGGGACACCGTCAATGAGCAGTTCTTC,TRBV7-2,-,-,15,TRBJ2-1
CASSLAVDPSGGPLHF,TGTGCCAGCAGCTTAGCGGTCGACCCCTCCGGGGGCCCCCTCCACTTT,TRBV5-5,-,-,16,TRBJ1-6
CASGDRVNTEAFF,TGTGCCAGCGGGGACAGAGTGAACACTGAAGCTTTCTTT,TRBV9,-,TRBD1,13,TRBJ1-1
CASSQEGLNPEAFF,TGTGCCAGCAGCCAAGAGGGCCTGAACCCTGAAGCTTTCTTT,TRBV4-2,-,-,14,TRBJ1-1
CASSLRRSNQPQHF,TGTGCCAGCAGTTTACGTCGTAGCAATCAGCCCCAGCATTTT,TRBV12-3/TRBV12-4,-,-,14,TRBJ1-5
CASSNSLGLPLNTGELFF,TGTGCCAGCAGCAACAGCCTGGGACTTCCACTCAACACCGGGGAGCTGTTTTTT,TRBV5-6,few,-,18,TRBJ2-2
CASSFRTGKNSPLHF,TGTGCCAGCAGCTTCCGGACAGGGAAAAATTCACCCCTCCACTTT,TRBV11-1,-,TRBD1,15,TRBJ1-6
CASSVDRTGGGDTQYF,TGTGCCAGCAGCGTAGACAGGACAGGGGGGGGAGATACGCAGTATTTT,TRBV9,-,TRBD1,16,TRBJ2-3
CAISHGTYPYEQYF,TGTGCCATCTCCCACGGGACTTACCCCTACGAGCAGTACTTC,TRBV10-3,many,-,14,TRBJ2-7
CSVSGQGNYGYTF,TGCAGCGTTTCCGGACAGGGAAACTATGGCTACACCTTC,TRBV29-1,few,TRBD1,13,TRBJ1-2
CASRGTGAKESEAFF,TGTGCCAGCAGGGGTACAGGGGCAAAGGAGTCTGAAGCTTTCTTT,TRBV12-3/TRBV12-4,-,TRBD1,15,TRBJ1-1
CAWALRNQPQHF,TGTGCCTGGGCGCTCCGGAATCAGCCCCAGCATTTT,TRBV30,-,-,12,TRBJ1-5
CAWSDGLHQPQHF,TGTGCCTGGAGTGATGGTTTACATCAGCCCCAGCATTTT,TRBV30,-,-,13,TRBJ1-5
CSVGDDQKLFF,TGCAGCGTTGGCGATGACCAAAAACTGTTTTTT,TRBV29-1,-,-,11,TRBJ1-4
CASSPRQGDQPQHF,TGTGCCAGCAGTCCCAGACAGGGGGATCAGCCCCAGCATTTT,TRBV6-5,-,TRBD1,14,TRBJ1-5